The 30 T cell receptor beta chains listed next were all sequenced from one sample in a study of blood T cell repertoires in COVID-19. Repertoires were generated with immunoSEQ multiplex PCR, while TCRdb's copy carries only in-frame clones and drops some. The repertoire holds 140,000 to 150,000 clones, with around four fifths as singletons. Specimen: peripheral blood. Receptors were obtained from a woman between 35 and 50 years old with active or convalescent COVID-19.

The V call is TRBV11-3, the J call TRBJ2-4; 9 bases fit TRBD1. The CDR3 runs 13 residues. CDR1 is SGHNT, CDR2 YENEEA, per germline. After removal of 5 bases from V and 7 bases from J, the junction contained 3 bases not matched to a gene. CDR3 loop: CASSRTGENIQYF. In DNA form, the CDR3 reads TGTGCCAGCAGCAGGACAGGGGAGAACATTCAGTACTTC.

V and J are TRBV12-5 and TRBJ1-1; maybe TRBD1 (5 bases). This CDR3 region has 13 residues. Germline-derived CDR1 and CDR2 are LGHNT and FRNRAP. Between the trimmed V and J ends, which lost 5 bases and 3 bases, there was a span of 10 bases. The CDR3 region has the DNA TGTGCTAGTGGTGCCGGGGGGGACACTGAAGCTTTCTTT. It is translated as CASGAGGDTEAFF.

Only one count was recorded for this clone. The chain joins TRBV6-6 to TRBJ1-1, with D unclear. V lost 2 bases and J 9 bases, leaving 10 bases between the germline ends. CDR1 MNHNY and CDR2 SVGAGI come from the germline V gene (reference sequence). There are 12 residues in the CDR3. CDR3 sequence: CASSYREGKAFF. Written as DNA, the CDR3 is TGTGCCAGCAGTTACCGCGAGGGAAAAGCTTTCTTT.

CDR3 DNA: TGTGCCAGCAGCCTGCGGGGGACAACCACAGATACGCAGTATTTT. Translation: CASSLRGTTTDTQYF. The chain uses TRBV5-4 and TRBJ2-3, with D possibly matching TRBD2 (7 bases). V gave up 4 bases and J gave up 2 bases, with 14 bases separating them. CDR1 and CDR2 (germline): SGHNT, YYREEE (reference sequence). The CDR3 has 15 residues.

The rearrangement uses TRBV2 and TRBJ1-2; D is undetermined. Between the trimmed V and J ends, which lost 11 bases and 2 bases, there was a span of 9 bases. The V gene's germline CDR1 is SNHLY and CDR2 FYNNEI. This CDR3 has 11 residues. The CDR3 region is CALGGNYGYTF. CDR3 coding DNA: TGTGCCCTTGGAGGGAACTATGGCTACACCTTC.

V is TRBV18 and J is TRBJ1-5; TRBD1 aligns across 7 bases. Germline loops: CDR1 KGHSH, CDR2 LQKENI. The CDR3 length is 16 residues. V trimming: 2 bases; J trimming: 7 bases; junction bases outside the gene matches: 11. CDR3 DNA sequence: TGTGCCAGCTCACCATCAACCCTCAGGGGGACGCAGCCCCAGCATTTT. It specifies CASSPSTLRGTQPQHF.

As to this clone: At one boundary the junction diverges from the germline segment, which might be a read error. The rearrangement joins TRBV18 to TRBJ2-7; D perhaps matches TRBD2 (7 bases). CDR1 and CDR2 (germline): KGHSH, LQKENI. This CDR3 region has 14 residues. Here the CDR3 DNA reads TGTGCCAGCTCCCCACCCATGGGGGGGCTCGAGCAGTACTTC. Translating it yields CASSPPMGGLEQYF.

CDR3 residues: CASSEAGQVRNSPLHF. In DNA, the CDR3 is TGTGCCAGCAGTGAAGCTGGACAGGTCCGCAATTCACCCCTCCACTTT. The chain links TRBV6-1 to TRBJ1-6; 7 nucleotides align to TRBD1. V lost 0 bases to trimming and J lost 7 bases; unmatched junction nucleotides: 6. The CDR3 consists of 16 residues. Germline V gives CDR1 MNHNS, CDR2 SASEGT.

The chain joins TRBV11-1 to TRBJ1-1; 8 nucleotides agree with TRBD1. This CDR3 is built from 14 residues. Germline trimming cut 4 bases from V and 11 bases from J; bases unmatched to any gene: 12. In germline, CDR1 is SGHAT, CDR2 FQDESV (reference sequence). CDR3 amino acids: CASSSRQGRAEAFF. The CDR3 DNA sequence: TGTGCCAGCAGCTCTCGACAGGGGAGGGCAGAGGCTTTCTTT.

The CDR3 DNA follows: TGCAGCGTTTCTTGGACACTTGAAGCTTTCTTT. The encoded protein is CSVSWTLEAFF. The V and J genes are TRBV29-1 and TRBJ1-1; perhaps TRBD1 as D (5 bases). CDR3 length: 11 amino acids. V shed 5 bases and J shed 7 bases, with 11 bases lying between them. Germline CDR1 SQVTM, CDR2 ANQGSEA.

The chain couples TRBV19 to TRBJ1-2; tentative D call: TRBD1 (5 bases). CDR1 and CDR2 from the germline V gene are LNHDA and SQIVND (reference sequence). The V end was cut by 5 bases, the J end by 0 bases, with 16 bases between. The CDR3 spans 16 residues. The CDR3 here is CASSLKGLHSNYGYTF. CDR3 bases: TGTGCCAGTAGTTTAAAGGGGCTTCATTCTAACTATGGCTACACCTTC.

This sequence joins TRBV28 and TRBJ1-2, with 9 bases fitting TRBD1. Germline loops: CDR1 MDHEN, CDR2 SYDVKM. V was pared by 5 bases and J by 8 bases, with 6 bases of the junction left unmatched. This CDR3 region has 13 residues. The CDR3 here is CASSDRGRLGYTF. DNA for the CDR3: TGTGCCAGCAGTGACAGGGGGAGATTGGGCTACACCTTC.

The chain has TRBV9 and TRBJ2-5; 8 bases align to TRBD1. Per germline, CDR1 SGDLS and CDR2 YYNGEE. There are 16 residues in the CDR3. J lost 1 base, V lost 3 bases, and 8 bases had no gene match. CDR3 region: CASSGNVGTGQETQYF. The CDR3, as DNA: TGTGCCAGCAGCGGAAACGTCGGGACAGGCCAAGAGACCCAGTACTTC.

J is TRBJ1-2 and V is TRBV5-6; D perhaps matches TRBD1 (5 bases). V lost 5 bases, J lost 7 bases, and 18 bases lay in between. The CDR3 is 14 amino acids. CDR1 is SGHDT and CDR2 is YYEEEE in the germline V gene. The CDR3 region has the DNA TGTGCCAGCAGAACGGGACTTCTGTCGGGTGGCTACACCTTC. Translated: CASRTGLLSGGYTF.

J is TRBJ1-1 and V is TRBV5-1; 10 bases are a match to TRBD1. CDR3 length equals 13 residues. The germline V gene encodes CDR1 SGHRS and CDR2 YFSETQ. V lost 4 bases, J lost 10 bases, and 7 bases stayed unmatched. Written as DNA, the CDR3 is TGCGCCAGCAGCCAAAGGACAGGGGGGTTAGCTTTCTTT. Its translation is CASSQRTGGLAFF.

The chain carries TRBV5-1 and TRBJ2-1; 9 bases agree with TRBD2. Germline assignment: CDR1 SGHRS and CDR2 YFSETQ. With V trimmed by 1 base and J by 2 bases, 4 bases remained unmatched. The CDR3 loop spans 16 amino acids. The CDR3 loop reads CASSLQRLAAYNEQFF. Written as DNA, the CDR3 is TGCGCCAGCAGCTTGCAAAGACTAGCGGCCTACAATGAGCAGTTCTTC.

This clone was seen a few times. The chain carries TRBV19 and TRBJ1-5, with D perhaps matching TRBD1 (6 bases). Trimming removed 6 bases at V and 6 bases at J, with 15 bases between. In germline, CDR1 is LNHDA, CDR2 SQIVND (reference sequence). CDR3 length: 14 residues. CDR3 region: CASRSGHAGQPQHF. In nucleotides, the CDR3 is TGTGCCAGTAGATCGGGACATGCGGGTCAGCCCCAGCATTTT.

The chain has TRBV30 and TRBJ2-5; weak D call: TRBD1 (6 bases). This CDR3 contains 13 residues. Per the germline V gene, CDR1 is GTSNPN and CDR2 is SVGIG (reference sequence). Trimming took 0 bases from V and 3 from J, leaving 8 bases between them. The CDR3 DNA follows: TGTGCCTGGAGTGTGGGACATAAAGAGACCCAGTACTTC. Residues: CAWSVGHKETQYF. The full variable domain, rest sourced from reference TRBV30 and TRBJ2-5, is SQTIHQWPATLVQPVGSPLSLECTVEGTSNPNLYWYRQAAGRGLQLLFYSVGIGQISSEVPQNLSASRPQDRQFILSSKKLLLSDSGFYLCAWSVGHKETQYFGPGTRLLVL.

This chain connects TRBV28 to TRBJ1-1; TRBD1 matches 7 bases. This CDR3 has 13 residues. V lost 6 bases and J lost 7; bases outside the gene matches: 8. Germline loops: CDR1 MDHEN, CDR2 SYDVKM. CDR3 nucleotide sequence: TGTGCCAGCAGCCCGACAGGGCTGGGTGAAGCTTTCTTT. Translating gives CASSPTGLGEAFF.

This clone was detected only once. This sequence joins TRBV28 and TRBJ2-7, with 9 bases that match TRBD2. V was pared by 3 bases and J by 3 bases, with 15 bases of the junction left unmatched. Germline V gene sequence: CDR1 MDHEN, CDR2 SYDVKM. The CDR3 totals 18 residues. The CDR3 nucleotides are TGTGCCAGCAGTTTGGATCGGAAAGGACTAGCGTTCGACTACGAGCAGTACTTC. This translates into CASSLDRKGLAFDYEQYF.

CDR3 sequence (DNA): TGTGCCAGCAGCGCTGCAGGGTATAATTCACCCCTCCACTTT. It is translated as CASSAAGYNSPLHF. V is TRBV9 and J is TRBJ1-6, with TRBD1 as a possible D gene (5 bases). V lost 3 bases and J 4 bases, leaving 8 bases between the germline ends. Germline CDR1 reads SGDLS; CDR2 reads YYNGEE. The CDR3 has 14 residues.

The CDR3 sequence is CTSSQGQGLNVVSPLANEKLFF. The CDR3 DNA reads as TGCACCAGCAGCCAGGGACAGGGCTTAAATGTTGTTAGCCCCCTTGCTAATGAAAAACTGTTTTTT. The rearrangement uses TRBV1 and TRBJ1-4; the table's D gene call, TRBD1, was not cross checked with the DNA. TRBV1 is labeled a pseudogene. The CDR3 is 22 residues long.

This rearrangement joins TRBV28 to TRBJ1-1, with 7 bases lining up with TRBD1. V shed 7 bases and J 4 bases; nucleotides not matched to a gene: 12. The CDR3 extends over 15 amino acids. In germline, CDR1 is MDHEN, CDR2 SYDVKM. The CDR3 sequence: CASTLLAGGVTEAFF. CDR3 nucleotide sequence: TGTGCCAGCACCCTCTTGGCAGGGGGAGTCACTGAAGCTTTCTTT.

The CDR3 region is CSASLTEGALHF. In DNA, the CDR3 is TGCAGCGCTAGTCTAACGGAAGGGGCCCTCCACTTT. V and J are TRBV29-1 and TRBJ1-6; possibly TRBD1 for D (5 bases). V was clipped by 7 bases and J by 14 bases, with 18 bases between them. CDR1 and CDR2 from the germline V gene are SQVTM and ANQGSEA. CDR3 size: 12 residues. The full variable domain, completed using reference TRBV29-1 and TRBJ1-6, is SAVISQKPSRDICQRGTSLTIQCQVDSQVTMMFWYRQQPGQSLTLIATANQGSEATYESGFVIDKFPISRPNLTFSTLTVSNMSPEDSSIYLCSASLTEGALHFGNGTRLTVT.

The V gene is TRBV6-5, the J gene TRBJ1-5; no definite D call. CDR3 length equals 15 residues. The V gene lost 2 bases and the J gene lost 3 bases, with 11 bases spanning the gap. Germline values: CDR1 MNHEY, CDR2 SVGAGI. The CDR3 nucleotides are TGTGCCAGCAGTTACAGCCTATCATTCAATCAGCCCCAGCATTTT. Translating gives CASSYSLSFNQPQHF.

This sequence joins TRBV28 and TRBJ1-2; tentatively, D is TRBD1 (5 bases). Germline V gene data show CDR1 as MDHEN and CDR2 as SYDVKM. V was cut by 6 bases and J by 4 bases, with 12 bases left in between. CDR3 size: 13 residues. CDR3 loop: CASRVTVFYGYTF. The CDR3 nucleotides read TGTGCCAGCAGGGTGACAGTGTTCTATGGCTACACCTTC.

The chain links TRBV28 to TRBJ2-1; D call uncertain. Germline loops: CDR1 MDHEN, CDR2 SYDVKM. This CDR3 region has 18 residues. V lost 3 bases, J lost 0 bases, and 18 bases lay in between. CDR3 nucleotides: TGTGCCAGCAGTTTTCCTACCTCCGTTCTTAGCTCCTACAATGAGCAGTTCTTC. It codes for CASSFPTSVLSSYNEQFF.

The gene calls are TRBV28 and TRBJ1-2, with TRBD1 matching over 10 bases. Unmatched junction bases numbered 10, after V lost 5 bases and J lost 7 bases. Germline V gene data show CDR1 as MDHEN and CDR2 as SYDVKM. The length of the CDR3 is 15 residues. The CDR3 nucleotides are TGTGCCAGCAGTGCCCGACAGGGGGCGAGTTTTGGCTACACCTTC. As protein: CASSARQGASFGYTF.

In this sample, this clone turned up once. V gene TRBV4-3 combines with J gene TRBJ1-6, with a tentative D call TRBD1 (5 bases). The CDR3 is made up of 15 amino acids. The germline V gene encodes CDR1 LGHNA and CDR2 YSLEER. With 1 base removed from V and 10 bases from J, the gap between germline ends came to 14 bases. The CDR3 DNA follows: TGCGCCAGCAGCCAAGGGGGCCGTGGAGGGTCACCCCTCCACTTT. Its translation: CASSQGGRGGSPLHF.

V and J are TRBV30 and TRBJ2-3; 16 nucleotides agree with TRBD2. J lost 2 bases, V lost 3 bases, and 5 bases had no gene match. Germline-derived CDR1 and CDR2 are GTSNPN and SVGIG (reference sequence). The length of the CDR3 is 17 residues. The CDR3 loop reads CAWRGTSGRAFTDTQYF. CDR3 nucleotides: TGTGCCTGGAGAGGGACTAGCGGGAGGGCTTTCACAGATACGCAGTATTTT.